This TCR beta chain was sequenced during a study of CD4 T cells in relation to SARS-CoV-2 and coronaviruses. Comment on this clone: The target antigen is unknown.

Cryopreserved PBMCs were CD4-enriched, then split into naive and memory cells. Germline CDR1 MNHEY, CDR2 SVGEGT. CDR3 size: 12 residues. The ends were cut back, 5 bases at V and 2 bases at J, with 6 bases in the middle. Study results and limitations: Monoreactive clones expanded significantly more to SARS-CoV-2 than crossreactive clones did. Roughly 65% of donors had memory CD4+ clonotypes crossrecognizing SARS-CoV-2 and common cold coronavirus spike.

TCRdb's copy holds only in-frame clones and misses some; the assay was immunoSEQ multiplex PCR. The repertoire has about 38,000 clones, 82% of them found once; the top ten carry approximately 5%. The sequence derives from an adult with COVID-19. The chain is built from TRBV6-2 or TRBV6-3 and TRBJ1-2; D may be TRBD1 (6 bases). The specimen was naive CD4+ T cells from PBMCs, cultured in vitro. Sample subset: naive CD4+ T cells isolated by negative enrichment. CDR3 in amino acids: CASSQGNYGYTF. CDR3 in DNA: TGTGCCAGCAGTCAGGGGAACTATGGCTACACCTTC.